A single sample gave rise to the 26 T cell receptor beta chains below, sequenced in a study of T cells after posttransplantation cyclophosphamide. Clones were sequenced by immunoSEQ multiplex PCR, and TCRdb holds only the in-frame ones, with some missing. The data contain fewer than 40,000 clones, just over 90% of them singletons. The naive gate required viable CD3+CD4+ or CD3+CD8+ cells with CCR7+CD45RA+CD45RO-CD95-CD27+CD28+ phenotype. Sequenced material: naive CD4+ T cells sorted from PBMCs. These receptors were collected from a woman aged 60-75 years in good health, CMV-negative, and a related stem cell transplant donor.

The chain links TRBV5-1 to TRBJ1-4; TRBD1 matches at 7 bases. The junction had 8 bases not matched to a gene; V was cut back by 7 bases and J by 8 bases. The CDR3 length is 13 residues. Germline V gene sequence: CDR1 SGHRS, CDR2 YFSETQ. CDR3 residues: CASGPPGGEKLFF. DNA of the CDR3: TGCGCCAGCGGCCCACCAGGGGGGGAAAAACTGTTTTTT.

In its sample, this clone was seen a few times. The chain employs TRBV10-3 and TRBJ1-2; TRBD1 aligns across 7 bases. Losses at the gene ends were 7 bases for V and 3 bases for J; bases not matched to a gene: 11. There are 15 residues in the CDR3. CDR1 and CDR2 (germline): ENHRY, SYGVKD. The DNA of the CDR3 is TGTGCCATCACCGGACAGGCTAAGGGAGACTATGGCTACACCTTC. As protein: CAITGQAKGDYGYTF.

This chain uses TRBV11-1 with TRBJ1-2; 12 positions agree with TRBD1. The V segment lost 5 bases and the J segment 2 bases; nucleotides outside the gene matches: 6. Germline CDR1 is SGHAT and CDR2 is FQDESV (reference sequence). This CDR3 has 16 residues. DNA for the CDR3: TGTGCCAGCAGCCTCACGGGACAGGGGGCGAACTATGGCTACACCTTC. It is translated as CASSLTGQGANYGYTF.

V is TRBV15 and J is TRBJ2-1, with D unclear. V was trimmed by 1 base and J by 6 bases, leaving 13 bases between them. The CDR3 consists of 15 residues. CDR1 is LNHNV and CDR2 is YYDKDF in the germline V gene (reference sequence). CDR3 DNA sequence: TGTGCCACCAGCAGAGGAAGCGATTCGGGCAATGAGCAGTTCTTC. The encoded protein is CATSRGSDSGNEQFF.

V gene TRBV5-6 combines with J gene TRBJ1-2; TRBD1 is a possible D gene (5 bases). Per germline, CDR1 SGHDT and CDR2 YYEEEE. V dropped 0 bases and J dropped 13 bases, with 16 bases sitting between them. The CDR3 length is 13 residues. The CDR3 DNA reads TGTGCCAGCAGCTTGGCCGTTTCGGGGACTAGCACCTTC. Amino acid sequence: CASSLAVSGTSTF.

J is TRBJ2-3 and V is TRBV7-8; 13 positions agree with TRBD2. Germline V gene data show CDR1 as SGHVS and CDR2 as FQNEAQ. This CDR3 region has 18 residues. V gave up 5 bases and J gave up 1 base; unmatched junction bases: 9. This CDR3 reads CASSLKRTSGGGTDTQYF. The CDR3 DNA follows: TGTGCCAGCAGCCTGAAGAGGACTAGCGGGGGAGGCACAGATACGCAGTATTTT.

The chain carries TRBV5-1 and TRBJ1-1, with a tentative D call TRBD1 (6 bases). Germline V gives CDR1 SGHRS, CDR2 YFSETQ. The length of the CDR3 is 13 residues. The V end was cut by 4 bases, the J end by 6 bases, with 13 bases between. Here the CDR3 reads CASSLLRGSEAFF. CDR3 DNA sequence: TGCGCCAGCAGCCTCCTGAGGGGGTCTGAAGCTTTCTTT.

A note on this clone: Within the sample, other DNA sequences also encode this same CDR3. The chain employs TRBV9 and TRBJ2-1; 12 nucleotides agree with TRBD1. The CDR3 runs to 15 residues. The trim removed 3 bases at V and 7 bases at J, leaving 5 bases unmatched. CDR1 and CDR2 (germline): SGDLS, YYNGEE. In DNA form, the CDR3 reads TGTGCCAGCAGCGGCCGGGACAGGGGGCGGAATGAGCAGTTCTTC. Its translation: CASSGRDRGRNEQFF.

This clone came up once. The chain links TRBV7-2 to TRBJ2-3, with 11 bases fitting TRBD2. Germline CDR1 SGHTA, CDR2 FQGNSA. The V gene end was trimmed by 9 bases and the J gene end by 2 bases; junction bases not matched to a gene: 4. The CDR3 runs to 14 residues. The CDR3 region is CASLLAGVTDTQYF. Here the CDR3 DNA reads TGTGCCAGTTTACTAGCGGGGGTCACAGATACGCAGTATTTT.

This rearrangement joins TRBV5-8 to TRBJ1-1, with D perhaps matching TRBD1 (5 bases). The CDR3 covers 15 residues. The V end lost 2 bases, the J end lost 2 bases, and 13 bases lay between the germline ends. Germline CDR1 is SGHTS and CDR2 is YDEGEE. The CDR3 spells CASSFRGRGNTEAFF. The CDR3 DNA reads TGTGCCAGCAGCTTTAGGGGCCGAGGAAACACTGAAGCTTTCTTT.

This chain connects TRBV19 to TRBJ2-3; D not resolved. The CDR3 length is 12 residues. V was pared by 8 bases and J by 4 bases, with 10 bases between. Germline V gene data show CDR1 as LNHDA and CDR2 as SQIVND (reference sequence). The CDR3 spells CASGNLADTQYF. CDR3 DNA sequence: TGTGCCAGTGGTAATCTCGCAGATACGCAGTATTTT.

The chain is built from TRBV5-8 and TRBJ1-1, with 7 bases identical to TRBD1. The CDR3 covers 13 residues. CDR1 SGHTS and CDR2 YDEGEE come from the germline V gene. The ends lost 4 bases at V and 3 bases at J; junction bases unmatched: 3. The CDR3 sequence: CASSHDRDTEAFF. The CDR3 DNA is TGTGCCAGCAGCCACGACAGGGACACTGAAGCTTTCTTT.

CDR3 region: CASSRPPRINEQFF. The DNA for the CDR3 is TGTGCCAGCAGCCGCCCCCCGAGGATCAATGAGCAGTTCTTC. V gene TRBV7-8 combines with J gene TRBJ2-1; D gene ambiguous. Germline CDR1 SGHVS, CDR2 FQNEAQ. The V end was cut by 5 bases, the J end by 6 bases, with 14 bases between. The CDR3 runs to 14 residues.

V gene TRBV11-2 combines with J gene TRBJ2-4; 8 nucleotides line up with TRBD2. Per the germline V gene, CDR1 is SGHAT and CDR2 is FQNNGV. The CDR3 sequence is 16 residues long. The V gene end was trimmed by 3 bases and the J gene end by 5 bases; junction bases not matched to a gene: 9. CDR3: CASSLPGTSTQNIQYF. The CDR3, as DNA: TGTGCCAGCAGCTTGCCCGGGACTAGTACTCAAAACATTCAGTACTTC.

This chain connects TRBV19 to TRBJ2-3; the match to TRBD2 covers 9 bases. Per germline, CDR1 LNHDA and CDR2 SQIVND (reference sequence). Germline trimming cut 3 bases from V and 5 bases from J; bases unmatched to any gene: 15. CDR3 length: 18 amino acids. The CDR3 loop is CASSIAGLAGGPGDTQYF. CDR3 nucleotides: TGTGCCAGTAGTATCGCAGGGCTGGCGGGAGGGCCGGGAGATACGCAGTATTTT.

This clone was recorded once. The genes are TRBV29-1 and TRBJ2-2; possible D gene TRBD1, 5 bases. The V and J ends lost 7 bases and 0 bases respectively, with 12 bases between them. Germline CDR1 reads SQVTM; CDR2 reads ANQGSEA. The CDR3 extends over 14 amino acids. This CDR3 reads CSAKGSANTGELFF. The CDR3 DNA reads as TGCAGCGCCAAGGGGTCTGCGAACACCGGGGAGCTGTTTTTT.

V is TRBV7-2 and J is TRBJ2-7; 10 bases map to TRBD2. CDR1 SGHTA and CDR2 FQGNSA come from the germline V gene. The CDR3 runs to 15 residues. The V and J ends lost 4 bases and 1 base, in that order; junction bases with no gene match: 4. CDR3 bases: TGTGCCAGCAGCTCAAGGACTAGCGGATCCTACGAGCAGTACTTC. Its protein is CASSSRTSGSYEQYF.

The V call is TRBV14, the J call TRBJ1-1; no clear D. Germline CDR1 is SGHDN and CDR2 is FVKESK. Between the trimmed V and J ends, which lost 1 base and 5 bases, there was a span of 8 bases. The CDR3 extends over 13 amino acids. The CDR3 coding sequence is TGTGCCAGCAGCCAAGCGGCGACAACTGAAGCTTTCTTT. Its translation is CASSQAATTEAFF.

The DNA for the CDR3 is TGTGCCAGCAGCGTAGGGGGAAGGGGCACCTACGAGCAGTACTTC. This sequence encodes CASSVGGRGTYEQYF. This chain connects TRBV9 to TRBJ2-7; TRBD1 is a possible D gene (5 bases). The CDR3 extends over 15 amino acids. Trimming left V 0 bases short and J 2 bases short, with 12 bases between. Germline values: CDR1 SGDLS, CDR2 YYNGEE.

The chain links TRBV9 to TRBJ1-2, with 7 bases aligning to TRBD1. In germline, CDR1 is SGDLS, CDR2 YYNGEE. V lost 0 bases and J lost 4; bases outside the gene matches: 0. The CDR3 spans 13 residues. The CDR3 spells CASSVGTGYGYTF. In DNA form, the CDR3 reads TGTGCCAGCAGCGTAGGGACAGGCTATGGCTACACCTTC.

The CDR3: CASNLGTKVDGELFF. As DNA, the CDR3 is TGTGCCAGCAACCTCGGGACTAAGGTCGACGGGGAGCTGTTTTTT. The rearrangement joins TRBV9 to TRBJ2-2; 7 bases align to TRBD2. The CDR3 spans 15 residues. The trim removed 6 bases at V and 7 bases at J, leaving 12 bases unmatched. The germline CDR1 and CDR2 sequences are SGDLS and YYNGEE.

Regarding this clone: At the DNA level, this CDR3 is encoded by other sequences in the same sample as well. The V call is TRBV5-1, the J call TRBJ2-3; 14 bases align to TRBD2. Germline V gene data show CDR1 as SGHRS and CDR2 as YFSETQ. The CDR3 runs to 16 residues. The junction had 1 base not matched to a gene; V was cut back by 0 bases and J by 4 bases. The CDR3 here is CASSLGLAGGADTQYF. CDR3 nucleotides: TGCGCCAGCAGCTTGGGACTAGCGGGAGGGGCAGATACGCAGTATTTT.

The CDR3 is CASSPQTGSTDTQYF. In nucleotides, the CDR3 is TGCGCCAGCAGCCCCCAGACAGGTAGCACAGATACGCAGTATTTT. The chain uses TRBV4-1 and TRBJ2-3, with a weak D call TRBD1 (6 bases). Per the germline V gene, CDR1 is MGHRA and CDR2 is YSYEKL. The CDR3 has 15 residues. Trimming removed 4 bases from V and 0 bases from J, with 11 bases in between.

In this sample, this clone turned up once. V usage is TRBV5-6 and J usage is TRBJ1-2; 9 positions match TRBD1. Germline CDR1 is SGHDT and CDR2 is YYEEEE. The CDR3 is 14 residues long. V lost 4 bases to trimming and J lost 6 bases; unmatched junction nucleotides: 7. The DNA for the CDR3 is TGTGCCAGCAGCCTAGACAGGGGGAAGGATGGCTACACCTTC. The encoded protein is CASSLDRGKDGYTF. The whole variable domain, filled in from reference TRBV5-6 and TRBJ1-2, reads DAGVTQSPTHLIKTRGQQVTLRCSPKSGHDTVSWYQQALGQGPQFIFQYYEEEERQRGNFPDRFSGHQFPNYSSELNVNALLLGDSALYLCASSLDRGKDGYTFGSGTRLTVV.

The V call is TRBV6-5, the J call TRBJ2-2; 10 bases agree with TRBD2. Trimming at V came to 7 bases and at J to 8 bases, leaving 7 bases not matched to a gene. CDR1 and CDR2 from the germline V gene are MNHEY and SVGAGI. The CDR3 is 14 amino acids. CDR3 in amino acids: CASKRASGSGELFF. The DNA of the CDR3 is TGTGCCAGCAAGAGGGCTAGCGGGAGTGGGGAGCTGTTTTTT.

The rearrangement joins TRBV5-1 to TRBJ1-1; D might be TRBD1 (6 bases). Trimming pared 5 bases from V and 3 bases from J, leaving 14 bases between. The CDR3 totals 14 residues. Germline CDR1 is SGHRS and CDR2 is YFSETQ. The CDR3: CASRAGEQYTEAFF. In DNA form, the CDR3 reads TGCGCCAGCAGGGCAGGGGAGCAATACACTGAAGCTTTCTTT.